Listed here are 29 T cell receptor beta chains from one sample, sequenced in a study of blood T cell repertoires in COVID-19. Generated by immunoSEQ multiplex PCR, the TCRdb table keeps only in-frame clones and is missing some. The repertoire holds tens of thousands of clones, with 85% to 90% as singletons. The source material was peripheral blood. These receptors were taken from a woman at least 80 years old with active COVID-19.

V and J are TRBV10-3 and TRBJ2-3, with 8 bases that match TRBD2. Germline V gives CDR1 ENHRY, CDR2 SYGVKD. Unmatched junction bases numbered 2, after V lost 0 bases and J lost 0 bases. The CDR3 extends over 16 amino acids. CDR3 region: CAISESSGGSTDTQYF. CDR3 nucleotide sequence: TGTGCCATCAGTGAGTCAAGCGGGGGTAGCACAGATACGCAGTATTTT.

V is TRBV12-5 and J is TRBJ1-5; TRBD1 might be the D (5 bases). Germline V gene sequence: CDR1 LGHNT, CDR2 FRNRAP. Trimming removed 3 bases from V and 0 bases from J, with 9 bases in between. The CDR3 spans 15 residues. The chain's CDR3 is CASGFGGDSNQPQHF. In DNA form, the CDR3 reads TGTGCTAGTGGTTTCGGAGGGGATAGCAATCAGCCCCAGCATTTT.

J is TRBJ2-3 and V is TRBV6-2 or TRBV6-3, with D possibly TRBD2 on 5 matching bases. CDR3 length: 13 residues. Trimming took off 4 bases at V and 8 bases at J, with 13 bases between the two ends. Germline V gives CDR1 MNHEY, CDR2 SVGEGT. The CDR3 spells CASSFPGTITQYF. The DNA of the CDR3 is TGTGCCAGCAGTTTTCCGGGAACCATTACGCAGTATTTT.

V and J are TRBV13 and TRBJ2-7, with TRBD1 identical over 9 bases. The germline gives CDR1 PRHDT, CDR2 FYEKMQ (reference sequence). Germline trimming cut 4 bases from V and 5 bases from J; bases unmatched to any gene: 9. CDR3 length: 15 residues. CDR3 amino acids: CASSSSGTGMDEQYF. Here the CDR3 DNA reads TGTGCCAGCAGCTCCTCCGGGACAGGGATGGACGAGCAGTACTTC.

The rearrangement uses TRBV6-5 and TRBJ1-4; no firm D call. Germline V lookup: CDR1 MNHEY, CDR2 SVGAGI. Between the trimmed V and J ends, which lost 6 bases and 4 bases, there was a span of 9 bases. The CDR3 runs 13 residues. CDR3 in amino acids: CASRVGSNEKLFF. Here the CDR3 DNA reads TGTGCCAGCAGGGTTGGTAGTAATGAAAAACTGTTTTTT.

This clone is labeled large. This sequence joins TRBV19 and TRBJ2-7; possibly TRBD1 for D (6 bases). This CDR3 comprises 15 residues. The germline V gene encodes CDR1 LNHDA and CDR2 SQIVND (reference sequence). V was cut by 4 bases and J by 0 bases, with 13 bases left in between. The chain's CDR3 is CASSTNRDNSYEQYF. The CDR3 DNA sequence: TGTGCCAGTAGTACGAACCGGGACAACTCCTACGAGCAGTACTTC.

The rearrangement uses TRBV5-6 and TRBJ2-6, with D possibly matching TRBD1 (5 bases). V was trimmed by 2 bases and J by 4 bases, leaving 10 bases between them. The CDR3 consists of 15 residues. Germline V gene lookup returns CDR1 SGHDT and CDR2 YYEEEE. As DNA, the CDR3 is TGTGCCAGCAGCTTCCAGGGTTCCGGGGCCAACGTCCTGACTTTC. It specifies CASSFQGSGANVLTF.

This sequence joins TRBV6-2 or TRBV6-3 and TRBJ2-1; tentative D call: TRBD2 (6 bases). Trimming left V 2 bases short and J 0 bases short, with 17 bases between. The CDR3 is 18 residues long. Germline V CDR1 and CDR2: MNHEY, SVGEGT. CDR3 region: CASSYRIGDFLSYNEQFF. For the CDR3, the DNA is TGTGCCAGCAGTTACAGGATAGGGGACTTCCTCTCCTACAATGAGCAGTTCTTC.

The chain recombines TRBV5-5 with TRBJ1-5; 7 nucleotides line up with TRBD1. The germline V gene has CDR1 SGHKS and CDR2 YYEKEE (reference sequence). J gave up 2 bases and V 4 bases, and 3 bases lay outside the gene matches. This CDR3 region has 14 residues. Written as DNA, the CDR3 is TGTGCCAGCAGCCCCGGGACAGGCAATCAGCCCCAGCATTTT. This translates into CASSPGTGNQPQHF.

Remarks on this clone: The junction shows a germline mismatch at one end, possibly a read error. This rearrangement joins TRBV7-6 to TRBJ1-2; 8 bases align to TRBD1. The CDR3 spans 9 residues. Per the germline V gene, CDR1 is SGHVS and CDR2 is FNYEAQ. Here the CDR3 DNA reads TGTGCCAGCAGCCGGACAGGGCCCTTC. Residues: CASSRTGPF.

The chain is built from TRBV7-6 and TRBJ2-5; 10 bases line up with TRBD2. Trimming removed 0 bases from V and 5 bases from J; junction bases left unmatched: 3. CDR1 SGHVS and CDR2 FNYEAQ come from the germline V gene. The CDR3 covers 15 residues. In DNA form, the CDR3 reads TGTGCCAGCAGCTTAGCAGCGGGGGGGCATGAGACCCAGTACTTC. It encodes CASSLAAGGHETQYF.

The DNA of the CDR3 is TGTGCCAGCAGCTTAGACCCTAGCGGGGGGTACACAGATACGCAGTATTTT. Its translation is CASSLDPSGGYTDTQYF. The rearrangement uses TRBV7-2 and TRBJ2-3; 11 nucleotides line up with TRBD2. Germline V CDR1 and CDR2: SGHTA, FQGNSA. V shed 1 base, J shed 2 bases, and the junction held 5 bases outside the gene matches. The CDR3 is 17 amino acids.

This chain connects TRBV9 to TRBJ1-1; no firm D call. Germline loops: CDR1 SGDLS, CDR2 YYNGEE. This CDR3 contains 15 residues. Deletions cut 5 bases from V and 3 bases from J, with 17 bases between. The CDR3 loop reads CASSRGLTPDTEAFF. CDR3 nucleotide sequence: TGTGCCAGCAGTCGGGGATTAACACCTGACACTGAAGCTTTCTTT.

This clone was seen only once. The chain is built from TRBV6-1 and TRBJ2-3, with a possible D match to TRBD2 (7 bases). Trimming removed 1 base at V and 6 bases at J, with 14 bases between. Germline V CDR1 and CDR2: MNHNS, SASEGT. The CDR3 spans 15 residues. The CDR3 coding sequence is TGTGCCAGCAGTGAAGGTGGGGGGGCATGGGATACGCAGTATTTT. Its translation: CASSEGGGAWDTQYF.

The J gene is TRBJ1-2, the V gene TRBV12-3 or TRBV12-4; 11 bases fit TRBD1. CDR3 length equals 13 residues. The ends lost 4 bases at V and 7 bases at J; junction bases unmatched: 2. The CDR3 sequence: CASSWGQGGGYTF. The CDR3 DNA follows: TGTGCCAGCAGTTGGGGACAGGGGGGTGGCTACACCTTC.

The V call is TRBV5-8, the J call TRBJ2-3; D is possibly TRBD1 (6 bases). Trimming pared 4 bases from V and 6 bases from J, leaving 18 bases between. This CDR3 has 15 amino acids. The V gene's germline CDR1 is SGHTS and CDR2 YDEGEE. The chain's CDR3 is CASSQTGTSRDTQYF. The DNA of the CDR3 is TGTGCCAGCAGCCAAACAGGGACCTCAAGGGATACGCAGTATTTT. Full variable domain (rest looked up from reference TRBV5-8 and TRBJ2-3): EAGVTQSPTHLIKTRGQQATLRCSPISGHTSVYWYQQALGLGLQFLLWYDEGEERNRGNFPPRFSGRQFPNYSSELNVNALELEDSALYLCASSQTGTSRDTQYFGPGTRLTVL.

This chain joins TRBV7-2 and TRBJ2-7; D may be TRBD2 (5 bases). Deletions cut 6 bases from V and 6 bases from J, with 18 bases between. There are 14 residues in the CDR3. Germline V gene data show CDR1 as SGHTA and CDR2 as FQGNSA. The CDR3 nucleotides are TGTGCCAGCAGTATCCCAACTAGACGGGGCGAGCAGTACTTC. Translating gives CASSIPTRRGEQYF.

The V and J genes are TRBV19 and TRBJ2-1; possible D gene TRBD2, 5 bases. CDR3 size: 14 residues. The V gene's germline CDR1 is LNHDA and CDR2 SQIVND (reference sequence). Trimming stripped 8 bases from V and 3 bases from J, with 14 bases between. CDR3 in amino acids: CASASGSDYNEQFF. CDR3 sequence (DNA): TGTGCCAGTGCCTCGGGGTCCGACTACAATGAGCAGTTCTTC.

The CDR3 region is CASSPSGGGSEQYF. The CDR3, as DNA: TGCGCCAGCAGCCCTAGCGGGGGGGGCTCCGAGCAGTACTTC. The rearrangement links TRBV5-1 to TRBJ2-7; 12 positions match TRBD2. V was clipped by 4 bases and J by 6 bases; unmatched bases: 5. The CDR3 totals 14 residues. Germline CDR1 is SGHRS and CDR2 is YFSETQ.

The chain couples TRBV7-6 to TRBJ2-3; no reliable D call. The CDR3 is 16 residues long. Germline V lookup: CDR1 SGHVS, CDR2 FNYEAQ. V gave up 5 bases and J gave up 1 base, with 16 bases separating them. The CDR3, as DNA: TGTGCCAGCAGCCGAAGTTTTTTCGGAGGCACAGATACGCAGTATTTT. This codes for CASSRSFFGGTDTQYF.

The J gene is TRBJ2-5, the V gene TRBV3-1 (or the pseudogene TRBV3-2); 12 bases match TRBD2. V dropped 5 bases and J dropped 5; count of bases not matched to a gene: 6. CDR1 and CDR2 (germline): LGHDT, YNNKEL (reference sequence). CDR3 length: 15 residues. In DNA form, the CDR3 reads TGTGCCAGCAGCAAACTAGCGGGGGGCGGGGAGACCCAGTACTTC. It translates to CASSKLAGGGETQYF.

The chain is built from TRBV9 and TRBJ2-7; D could derive from TRBD1 or TRBD2 (5 bases each). The J call may be incorrect, as the DNA end agrees better with TRBJ2-1. Looked up from germline, CDR1 is SGDLS and CDR2 is YYNGEE. The length of the CDR3 is 17 residues. CDR3 region: CASSGEEGHGRDNEQFF. The CDR3 nucleotides read TGTGCCAGCAGCGGAGAAGAGGGGCATGGCCGGGACAATGAGCAGTTCTTC.

This clone has just one count. The chain has TRBV5-1 and TRBJ2-1; D is unclear. V lost 4 bases, J lost 5 bases, and 13 bases lay in between. The germline gives CDR1 SGHRS, CDR2 YFSETQ. CDR3 size: 14 residues. Written as DNA, the CDR3 is TGCGCCAGCAGCCCCCGGGTAGCCGACAATGAGCAGTTCTTC. Its protein product is CASSPRVADNEQFF.

The V gene is TRBV7-9, the J gene TRBJ2-7, with 7 bases aligning to TRBD1. CDR3 length: 14 amino acids. V lost 0 bases and J lost 5; bases outside the gene matches: 4. Germline-derived CDR1 and CDR2 are SEHNR and FQNEAQ (reference sequence). CDR3 DNA: TGTGCCAGCAGCTTAGCCGACAGGGCGAACGAGCAGTACTTC. Amino acid sequence: CASSLADRANEQYF.

This clone has a handful of counts. J is TRBJ1-1 and V is TRBV18, with 9 bases fitting TRBD1. Germline lookup yields CDR1 KGHSH and CDR2 LQKENI. With 5 bases clipped from V and 1 base from J, the junction kept 5 bases outside the gene matches. The CDR3 consists of 15 residues. The CDR3 loop is CASSAQQGANTEAFF. CDR3 DNA sequence: TGTGCCAGCTCAGCCCAACAGGGGGCGAACACTGAAGCTTTCTTT.

This clone was found once. The V gene is TRBV5-4, the J gene TRBJ1-1; 9 bases agree with TRBD1. This CDR3 has 13 residues. Trimming removed 5 bases from V and 4 bases from J; junction bases left unmatched: 3. Germline V CDR1 and CDR2: SGHNT, YYREEE (reference sequence). The CDR3 sequence: CASSRQGGTEAFF. Written as DNA, the CDR3 is TGTGCCAGCAGTCGACAGGGGGGCACTGAAGCTTTCTTT.

The chain joins TRBV27 to TRBJ1-6; D is perhaps TRBD1 (6 bases). This CDR3 contains 16 residues. The V end was cut by 2 bases, the J end by 0 bases, with 8 bases between. Germline V gene data show CDR1 as MNHEY and CDR2 as SMNVEV (reference sequence). CDR3 in amino acids: CASSLAGVSYNSPLHF. The CDR3 nucleotides are TGTGCCAGCAGTTTAGCAGGGGTCTCCTATAATTCACCCCTCCACTTT.

This rearrangement joins TRBV5-1 to TRBJ2-2, with 7 bases matching TRBD1. The V gene end was trimmed by 0 bases and the J gene end by 7 bases; junction bases not matched to a gene: 6. The CDR3 covers 15 residues. Germline CDR1 is SGHRS and CDR2 is YFSETQ. In nucleotides, the CDR3 is TGCGCCAGCAGCTTGGCAGACAGGGCAAACGGGGAGCTGTTTTTT. Its translation: CASSLADRANGELFF.

The V call is TRBV6-2 or TRBV6-3, the J call TRBJ2-1; TRBD2 matches at 7 bases. V lost 4 bases to trimming and J lost 1 base; unmatched junction nucleotides: 7. CDR1 and CDR2 from the germline V gene are MNHEY and SVGEGT. The CDR3 length is 16 residues. The CDR3 nucleotides are TGTGCCAGCAGTTCCCGGGGGGATCGGTCCTACAATGAGCAGTTCTTC. Protein product: CASSSRGDRSYNEQFF.